Listed below are T cell receptor beta chains from one sample, sequenced in a study of OX40 agonist ivuxolimab in advanced cancers. TCRdb's table, derived via immunoSEQ multiplex PCR, lists solely in-frame clones and lacks some. The table lists roughly 62,000 clones, around 80% of them singletons. Source: CD4+ or CD8+ T cells sorted from blood, taken in a trial of the OX40 agonist ivuxolimab. Source of these receptors: an adult with an advanced solid tumor such as melanoma, head and neck, liver or kidney cancer. CDR3s include the opening cysteine and the closing phenylalanine or tryptophan. A D gene is named only where the DNA matches it firmly. Only some rows state a clone size, as once, few, many or a class for expanded clones.

TRBV5-4	TRBJ2-5	TRBD1	.	CASSLPGTGGQETQYF	TGTGCCAGCAGCTTGCCCGGGACAGGGGGCCAAGAGACCCAGTACTTC
TRBV19	TRBJ2-7	.	.	CASSMVGRDLRLPLSSYEQYF	TGTGCCAGTAGTATGGTCGGCAGGGACCTTCGCCTCCCTCTTTCCTCCTACGAGCAGTACTTC
TRBV6-1	TRBJ2-5	.	.	CASRHPGQIQETQYF	TGTGCCAGCAGACACCCGGGACAAATCCAAGAGACCCAGTACTTC
TRBV9	TRBJ2-5	.	.	CASSVEGWGQETQYF	TGTGCCAGCAGCGTAGAGGGGTGGGGACAAGAGACCCAGTACTTC
TRBV27	TRBJ1-1	.	.	CASSPGVGENTEAFF	TGTGCCAGCAGTCCAGGGGTCGGTGAGAACACTGAAGCTTTCTTT
TRBV7-8	TRBJ2-1	TRBD2	once	CASSMGLGTYNEQFF	TGTGCCAGCAGCATGGGACTAGGGACTTACAATGAGCAGTTCTTC
TRBV5-8	TRBJ2-4	.	.	CASSSNIQYF	TGTGCCAGCAGTTCAAACATTCAGTACTTC
TRBV21-1	TRBJ1-2	.	.	CASSKRTSRGGGYTF	TGTGCCAGCAGCAAACGTACTTCCAGGGGAGGCGGCTACACCTTC
TRBV7-8	TRBJ2-1	.	.	CASSLNNEQFF	TGTGCCAGCAGCTTAAACAATGAGCAGTTCTTC
TRBV9	TRBJ1-2	.	.	CASSVGGGNNYGYTF	TGTGCCAGCAGCGTAGGGGGCGGAAACAACTATGGCTACACCTTC
TRBV2	TRBJ1-4	TRBD1	.	CASTGGQGGEKLFF	TGTGCCAGCACCGGGGGACAGGGAGGAGAAAAACTGTTTTTT
TRBV28	TRBJ1-2	TRBD1	.	CASRPITGVHGYTF	TGTGCCAGCAGGCCAATAACAGGGGTACATGGCTACACCTTC
TRBV7-3	TRBJ1-1	TRBD1	.	CASSLGQGATEAFF	TGTGCCAGCAGCTTAGGGCAGGGGGCCACTGAAGCTTTCTTT
TRBV18	TRBJ2-5	TRBD1	.	CASSRDRGREETQYF	TGTGCCAGCTCACGGGACAGGGGTCGGGAGGAGACCCAGTACTTC
TRBV7-2	TRBJ2-5	TRBD1	.	CASSVDRTGRGEQYF	TGTGCCAGCAGCGTCGACCGGACAGGGAGAGGGGAGCAGTACTTC
TRBV6-6	TRBJ1-4	.	.	CASNQWSEKLFF	TGTGCCAGCAACCAGTGGAGCGAAAAACTGTTTTTT
TRBV7-9	TRBJ1-6	.	.	CASSLSSYNSPLHF	TGTGCCAGCAGCCTGAGCTCCTATAATTCACCCCTCCACTTT
TRBV5-1	TRBJ2-6	.	few	CASSFSSSGANVLTF	TGCGCCAGCAGCTTCAGTAGCTCTGGGGCCAACGTCCTGACTTTC
TRBV6-5	TRBJ1-5	TRBD1	.	CASRSGQGASQPQHF	TGTGCCAGCAGGAGCGGACAGGGGGCAAGTCAGCCCCAGCATTTT
TRBV25-1	TRBJ2-5	.	.	CASSAARYQETQYF	TGTGCCAGCAGTGCGGCACGGTACCAAGAGACCCAGTACTTC
TRBV5-6	TRBJ2-3	TRBD1	.	CASSPDRGFTDTQYF	TGTGCCAGCAGTCCAGACAGGGGCTTCACAGATACGCAGTATTTT
TRBV19	TRBJ1-1	.	.	CASSSQRNTEAFF	TGTGCCAGTAGTAGCCAGCGGAACACTGAAGCTTTCTTT
TRBV10-1	TRBJ2-7	.	.	CASPLASGYEQYF	TGCGCCAGTCCTCTAGCGTCTGGTTACGAGCAGTACTTC
TRBV6-5	TRBJ2-1	.	.	CASSDPKGEQFF	TGTGCCAGCAGCGACCCCAAGGGTGAGCAGTTCTTC
TRBV4-3	TRBJ1-2	TRBD1	.	CASSQGLRTGIGYTF	TGCGCCAGCAGCCAAGGTTTGAGGACAGGGATCGGCTACACCTTC
TRBV5-1	TRBJ2-3	.	.	CASSLTTSSTDTQYF	TGCGCCAGCAGCTTGACCACCTCTAGCACAGATACGCAGTATTTT
TRBV18	TRBJ1-1	TRBD1	.	CASSPRGTGEMNTEAFF	TGTGCCAGCTCACCACGGGGGACAGGCGAAATGAACACTGAAGCTTTCTTT
TRBV2	TRBJ1-5	TRBD1	.	CASSPGQLYNQPQHF	TGTGCCAGCAGCCCGGGACAGCTATACAATCAGCCCCAGCATTTT
TRBV19	TRBJ1-6	.	few	CASLEGGAYNSPLHF	TGTGCCAGCTTGGAGGGAGGAGCCTATAATTCACCCCTCCACTTT
TRBV2	TRBJ1-5	.	.	CATGGQAGPQHF	TGTGCCACTGGGGGGCAGGCCGGGCCCCAGCATTTT
TRBV9	TRBJ2-2	TRBD2	.	CASSIPPGLAENANTGELFF	TGTGCCAGCAGCATACCCCCTGGACTAGCGGAAAACGCGAACACCGGGGAGCTGTTTTTT
TRBV7-2	TRBJ2-1	.	.	CASSPTWVDEQFF	TGTGCCAGCAGCCCCACTTGGGTGGATGAGCAGTTCTTC
TRBV5-1	TRBJ2-7	.	.	CASSPEGSRVSYEQYF	TGCGCCAGCAGCCCGGAGGGGTCCCGGGTCTCCTACGAGCAGTACTTC
TRBV9	TRBJ2-5	.	.	CASSGTAQETQYF	TGTGCCAGCAGCGGGACAGCCCAAGAGACCCAGTACTTC
TRBV28	TRBJ1-1	.	few	CASSDRFEAFF	TGTGCCAGCAGTGACAGGTTTGAAGCTTTCTTT
TRBV13	TRBJ2-3	TRBD2	.	CASTAKRGASTDTQYF	TGTGCCAGCACGGCTAAGCGGGGGGCTAGCACAGATACGCAGTATTTT
TRBV6-1	TRBJ1-5	.	.	CASSEGRGSLWHQPQHF	TGTGCCAGCAGTGAGGGCAGGGGAAGCTTATGGCATCAGCCCCAGCATTTT
TRBV6-5	TRBJ1-6	TRBD1	.	CASSEGDRESPLHF	TGTGCCAGCAGTGAAGGGGACAGGGAATCACCCCTCCACTTT
TRBV5-5	TRBJ2-3	TRBD2	.	CASSLAPGSSGGTDTQYF	TGTGCCAGCAGCTTGGCCCCCGGCTCCAGCGGGGGCACAGATACGCAGTATTTT
TRBV6-1	TRBJ1-5	.	.	CASNRWGRASEPQHF	TGTGCCAGCAATCGGTGGGGCAGGGCGAGTGAGCCCCAGCATTTT
TRBV4-3	TRBJ1-6	.	few	CASSQESNNSPLHF	TGCGCCAGCAGCCAAGAATCCAATAATTCACCCCTCCACTTT
TRBV5-4	TRBJ1-1	.	.	CASNNPEGGLNTEAFF	TGTGCCAGCAATAATCCCGAGGGGGGCCTGAACACTGAAGCTTTCTTT
TRBV19	TRBJ2-3	.	medium-sized	CASTGQGADTQYF	TGTGCCAGTACGGGGCAGGGTGCAGATACGCAGTATTTT
TRBV7-8	TRBJ2-6	TRBD1	.	CASSLVVYRGSGANVLTF	TGTGCCAGCAGCTTAGTCGTCTACAGGGGCTCTGGGGCCAACGTCCTGACTTTC
TRBV29-1	TRBJ2-1	.	.	CSVERWETSTNEQFF	TGCAGCGTTGAAAGGTGGGAGACCTCAACCAATGAGCAGTTCTTC
TRBV6-1	TRBJ1-2	.	.	CASSELGSGYGYTF	TGTGCCAGCAGTGAGCTGGGTTCGGGCTATGGCTACACCTTC
TRBV5-6	TRBJ1-6	.	.	CASSLTGQSNSPLHF	TGTGCCAGCAGCTTAACCGGGCAAAGTAATTCACCCCTCCACTTT
TRBV7-2	TRBJ1-3	.	.	CASSLAGGRTGNTIYF	TGTGCCAGCAGCTTAGCTGGGGGGAGGACTGGAAACACCATATATTTT
TRBV6-1	TRBJ1-2	.	once	CASSVSQGLWYGYTF	TGTGCCAGCAGTGTTAGTCAGGGCCTGTGGTATGGCTACACCTTC